The clone carrying this T cell receptor beta chain was counted a single time. Its antigen is not known. At the DNA level, this CDR3 is encoded by other sequences in the same sample as well. These data belong to a study of shared clonotypes between healthy human individuals. Broader study findings: Against clonotypes common to all four donors, non-shared ones had lower generation probabilities.

Replicate PCRs run on sorted subsets employed approximately 200 ng DNA, approximately 30,000 T cell genomes. The method was immunoSEQ multiplex PCR; TCRdb's version includes in-frame clones alone and lacks a portion of them. The sample consists of approximately 2,000,000 clones, around 93% of them appearing once. CDR3 size: 12 residues. Germline lookup yields CDR1 ENHRY and CDR2 SYGVKD. With 3 bases removed from V and 7 bases from J, the gap between germline ends came to 9 bases. Terminally differentiated effector memory CD45RA+ cells were left out of the naive CD8 fraction, which was CD45RO-negative and positively selected for CCR7.

The chain joins TRBV10-3 to TRBJ1-2, with D uncertain. The sample was naive CD8+ T cells from PBMCs. The TCR sequence derives from a man aged 18 to 30 in good health. Some clones in this sample may be carry-over from other donors' samples. CDR3 loop: CAISEGGLGYTF. DNA for the CDR3: TGTGCCATCAGTGAAGGTGGGCTTGGCTACACCTTC.